This is a list of T cell receptor beta chains from one sample in a study of T cell changes during pregnancy in multiple sclerosis. The method was immunoSEQ multiplex PCR; TCRdb's version includes in-frame clones alone and lacks a portion of them. The repertoire holds under 50,000 clones, with just over 90% as singletons. The sequencing used CD4+ T cells from peripheral blood mononuclear cells, collected in the third trimester of pregnancy. Every receptor here comes from a female donor with multiple sclerosis, enrolled in a pregnancy study. Each CDR3 is given with its conserved first and last residue. The D gene is left open where the match is weak. The size of a clone is reported for some rows only, either as once, few or many, or as a class for expanded clones.

CDR3,DNA,J,D,V,size
CATSRGAKTNEKLFF,TGTGCCACCAGCAGAGGGGCAAAGACTAATGAAAAACTGTTTTTT,TRBJ1-4,NA,TRBV15,NA
CARGGGPAGELFF,TGTGCCAGGGGGGGAGGGCCCGCCGGGGAGCTGTTTTTT,TRBJ2-2,TRBD2,TRBV2,NA
CASSSPQGRNTDTQYF,TGTGCCAGCAGCTCCCCCCAGGGGCGCAACACAGATACGCAGTATTTT,TRBJ2-3,NA,TRBV7-9,NA
CAWRRAGEQYF,TGTGCCTGGAGAAGGGCGGGCGAGCAGTACTTC,TRBJ2-7,NA,TRBV30,NA
CAWARTGDQPQHF,TGTGCCTGGGCGAGGACAGGGGATCAGCCCCAGCATTTT,TRBJ1-5,TRBD1,TRBV30,NA
CASSLGTVLATEAFF,TGCGCCAGCAGCCTTGGGACAGTCTTGGCCACTGAAGCTTTCTTT,TRBJ1-1,TRBD1,TRBV4-1,few
CASSWTGGFSQPQHF,TGCGCCAGCAGTTGGACAGGGGGTTTTAGTCAGCCCCAGCATTTT,TRBJ1-5,TRBD1,TRBV4-1,NA
CASSLSGQETQYF,TGCGCCAGCAGCCTAAGCGGACAAGAGACCCAGTACTTC,TRBJ2-5,NA,TRBV5-1,NA
CASSEIGTYEQYF,TGTGCCAGCAGTGAAATAGGGACATACGAGCAGTACTTC,TRBJ2-7,NA,TRBV6-1,NA
CASSSRDRGNEKLFF,TGCGCCAGCAGCAGCCGGGACAGGGGTAATGAAAAACTGTTTTTT,TRBJ1-4,TRBD1,TRBV5-1,NA
CASSPQGDKAGTF,TGTGCCAGCAGCCCTCAGGGTGATAAGGCCGGGACCTTC,TRBJ1-2,NA,TRBV7-2,NA
CASSRRLGPDQPQHF,TGTGCCAGCAGCCGAAGATTGGGGCCAGATCAGCCCCAGCATTTT,TRBJ1-5,NA,TRBV28,NA
CASSARLQETQYF,TGTGCCAGCAGCGCCAGACTACAAGAGACCCAGTACTTC,TRBJ2-5,NA,TRBV7-2,once
CSVWTSGKFIASTDTQYF,TGCAGCGTTTGGACTAGCGGAAAATTCATAGCTAGCACAGATACGCAGTATTTT,TRBJ2-3,TRBD2,TRBV29-1,NA
CASSRQGTGQPQHF,TGCGCCAGCAGCCGCCAGGGGACGGGCCAGCCCCAGCATTTT,TRBJ1-5,NA,TRBV4-1,few
CASSPPGQGNTGELFF,TGCGCCAGCAGCCCACCGGGACAGGGGAACACCGGGGAGCTGTTTTTT,TRBJ2-2,TRBD1,TRBV5-1,NA
CASSGQGAGELFF,TGTGCCAGCAGTGGACAGGGGGCCGGGGAGCTGTTTTTT,TRBJ2-2,TRBD1,TRBV6-5,NA
CASVGGYEQYF,TGTGCCAGCGTGGGGGGTTACGAGCAGTACTTC,TRBJ2-7,NA,TRBV2,NA
CASSVGLWGGQETQYF,TGTGCCAGCAGCGTAGGATTGTGGGGAGGGCAAGAGACCCAGTACTTC,TRBJ2-5,TRBD2,TRBV9,NA
CASSSGMNYGYTF,TGTGCCAGCAGCTCAGGGATGAACTATGGCTACACCTTC,TRBJ1-2,NA,TRBV7-2,NA
CASSVRQNTGELFF,TGTGCCAGCAGCGTACGACAGAACACCGGGGAGCTGTTTTTT,TRBJ2-2,NA,TRBV5-4,once
CASSPGTVSYEQYF,TGTGCCAGCTCACCAGGGACAGTCTCCTACGAGCAGTACTTC,TRBJ2-7,TRBD1,TRBV18,NA
CASSPTDRALKTQYF,TGTGCCAGCAGCCCAACGGACAGGGCATTAAAGACCCAGTACTTC,TRBJ2-5,TRBD1,TRBV7-6,NA
CASSEAPIAESSYEQYF,TGTGCCAGCAGTGAAGCGCCAATAGCGGAGAGCTCCTACGAGCAGTACTTC,TRBJ2-7,NA,TRBV2,NA
CAISVKDRTLYSNQPQHF,TGTGCCATCAGTGTCAAGGACAGGACCCTTTATAGCAATCAGCCCCAGCATTTT,TRBJ1-5,TRBD1,TRBV10-3,NA
CASRTSGGPSYNEQFF,TGTGCCAGTAGAACCTCGGGAGGGCCCTCCTACAATGAGCAGTTCTTC,TRBJ2-1,TRBD2,TRBV19,NA
CASTAGALNEQYF,TGTGCCAGCACCGCGGGAGCCCTAAACGAGCAGTACTTC,TRBJ2-7,TRBD2,TRBV25-1,NA
CASSQALKGSTDTQYF,TGCGCCAGCAGCCAAGCTCTGAAGGGGAGCACAGATACGCAGTATTTT,TRBJ2-3,NA,TRBV4-3,NA
CASSDAQGVGYTF,TGTGCCAGCAGTGATGCACAGGGGGTTGGCTACACCTTC,TRBJ1-2,TRBD1,TRBV6-1,NA
CASSLPNPWGQGADYGYTF,TGTGCCAGCAGTTTACCAAACCCATGGGGACAGGGGGCAGACTATGGCTACACCTTC,TRBJ1-2,TRBD1,TRBV28,NA
CSVEISGTDTQYF,TGCAGCGTTGAAATTAGCGGCACAGATACGCAGTATTTT,TRBJ2-3,NA,TRBV29-1,NA
CSVKGRGPGELFF,TGCAGCGTTAAGGGCAGGGGTCCCGGGGAGCTGTTTTTT,TRBJ2-2,NA,TRBV29-1,NA
CASSQALAGGVVDTQYF,TGCGCCAGCAGCCAGGCTCTAGCGGGAGGGGTGGTAGATACGCAGTATTTT,TRBJ2-3,TRBD2,TRBV4-3,NA
CASSLVAGGGKTQYF,TGCGCCAGCAGCTTAGTAGCGGGAGGCGGGAAGACCCAGTACTTC,TRBJ2-5,TRBD2,TRBV5-1,once
CASSPRWTSVFNEQYF,TGTGCCAGCAGTCCTCGGTGGACTAGCGTCTTCAACGAGCAGTACTTC,TRBJ2-7,TRBD2,TRBV6-6,NA
CASSLEAGGPDVTQYF,TGTGCCAGCAGCTTGGAAGCGGGAGGGCCGGATGTGACCCAGTACTTC,TRBJ2-5,TRBD2,TRBV5-4,NA
CASSNRGSGARNEQFF,TGCGCCAGCAGCAACAGGGGTTCGGGTGCGAGGAATGAGCAGTTCTTC,TRBJ2-1,TRBD1,TRBV5-1,once
CASSPRGLAGSYEQYF,TGTGCCAGCTCACCCCGGGGACTAGCGGGATCCTACGAGCAGTACTTC,TRBJ2-7,TRBD2,TRBV18,NA
CASSTGTSTDTQYF,TGTGCCAGCAGTACCGGGACTTCCACAGATACGCAGTATTTT,TRBJ2-3,NA,TRBV6-1,NA
CASTSTNEKLFF,TGTGCCAGCACCTCAACTAATGAAAAACTGTTTTTT,TRBJ1-4,NA,TRBV6-5,NA
CASSSDSFYEQYF,TGCGCCAGCAGCTCGGACAGTTTCTACGAGCAGTACTTC,TRBJ2-7,NA,TRBV5-1,NA
CASSTSGRAFEQYF,TGTGCCAGCAGTACCAGCGGGAGGGCCTTCGAGCAGTACTTC,TRBJ2-7,TRBD2,TRBV27,NA
CASSFQQGSGETQYF,TGTGCCAGTAGCTTCCAACAGGGCTCGGGGGAGACCCAGTACTTC,TRBJ2-5,NA,TRBV19,NA
CASSPYRGGPYEQYF,TGTGCCAGCAGCCCATACAGGGGGGGCCCCTACGAGCAGTACTTC,TRBJ2-7,NA,TRBV7-9,NA
CASSLFLRVLGANVLTF,TGTGCCAGCAGCTTATTTCTCCGAGTCCTAGGGGCCAACGTCCTGACTTTC,TRBJ2-6,NA,TRBV7-9,NA